The sequence of this T cell receptor (beta chain) was determined in a study of blood T cells in healthy people across ages. There were healthy Caucasian individuals from Russia, aged about 6 to 95, serving as donors. Deletions cut 3 bases from V and 5 bases from J, with 14 bases between. This CDR3 has 15 amino acids. Comments on this clonotype: The antigen is unknown.

Combining a sample-barcoded 5' primer with a J-beta primer mix, a second PCR ran for 7 to 11 cycles. TCRdb ran MiXCR on the 5' RACE reads and lists one entry per CDR3 protein. The sample carries fewer than 800,000 distinct CDR3 sequences, 25% recorded once. Points from the study as a whole: Diversity of TCR beta correlated strongly with naive T cell percentage. Per million T cells, TCR beta diversity dropped about linearly as age rose.

This same sample was also part of a study on T cells of mothers and their children.

This receptor was identified in a boy between 5 and 17 years old in good health. What was sequenced was blood. The V gene is TRBV12-3 or TRBV12-4, the J gene TRBJ1-5, with D unresolved. The CDR3 protein is CASSFSGPAYQPQHF. Here the CDR3 DNA reads TGTGCCAGCAGTTTTTCCGGCCCAGCCTATCAGCCCCAGCATTTT.